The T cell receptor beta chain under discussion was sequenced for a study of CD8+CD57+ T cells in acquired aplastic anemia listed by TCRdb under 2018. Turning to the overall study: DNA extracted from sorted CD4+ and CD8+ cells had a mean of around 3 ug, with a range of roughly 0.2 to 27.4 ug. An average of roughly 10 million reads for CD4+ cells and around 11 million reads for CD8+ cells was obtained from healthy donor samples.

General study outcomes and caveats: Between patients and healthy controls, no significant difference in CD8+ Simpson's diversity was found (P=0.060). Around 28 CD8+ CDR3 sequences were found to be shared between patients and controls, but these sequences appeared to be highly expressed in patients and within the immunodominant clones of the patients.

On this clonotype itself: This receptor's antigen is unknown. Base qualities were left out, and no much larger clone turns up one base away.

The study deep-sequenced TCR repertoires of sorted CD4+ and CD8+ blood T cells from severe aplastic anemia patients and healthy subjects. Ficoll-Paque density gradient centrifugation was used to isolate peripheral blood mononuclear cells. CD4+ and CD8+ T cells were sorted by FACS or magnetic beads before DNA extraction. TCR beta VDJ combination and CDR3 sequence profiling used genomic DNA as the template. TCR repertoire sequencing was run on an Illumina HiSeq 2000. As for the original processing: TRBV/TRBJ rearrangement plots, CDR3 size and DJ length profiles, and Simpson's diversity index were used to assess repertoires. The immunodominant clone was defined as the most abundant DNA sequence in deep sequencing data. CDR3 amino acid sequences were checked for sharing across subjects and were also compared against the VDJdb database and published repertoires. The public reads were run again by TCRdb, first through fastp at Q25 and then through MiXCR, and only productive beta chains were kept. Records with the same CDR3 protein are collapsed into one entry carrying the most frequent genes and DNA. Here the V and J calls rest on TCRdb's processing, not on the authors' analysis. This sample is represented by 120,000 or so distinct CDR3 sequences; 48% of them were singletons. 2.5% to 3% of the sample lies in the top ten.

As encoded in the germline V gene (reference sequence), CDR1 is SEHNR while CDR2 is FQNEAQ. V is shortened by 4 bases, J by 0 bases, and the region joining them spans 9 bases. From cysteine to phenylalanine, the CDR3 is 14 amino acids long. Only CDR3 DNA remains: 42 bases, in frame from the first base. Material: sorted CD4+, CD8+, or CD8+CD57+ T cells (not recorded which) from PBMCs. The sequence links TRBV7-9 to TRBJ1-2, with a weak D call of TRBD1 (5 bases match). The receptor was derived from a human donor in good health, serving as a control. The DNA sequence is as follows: TGTGCCAGCAGCTCGGCAGGGCCTAACTATGGCTACACCTTC. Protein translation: CASSSAGPNYGYTF.